Following are 21 T cell receptor beta chains from one sample sequenced in a study of T cell repertoires in cytomegalovirus infection. TCRdb re-called the reads with MiXCR, one entry per CDR3 protein. This sample has 150,000 to 200,000 distinct CDR3 sequences; approximately 19% occur once, and the top ten carry less than 3%. Input material: PBMCs. The source is a human donor in good health (CMV status not recorded). Some clones in this sample may be carry-over from other donors' samples.

DNA of the CDR3: TGTGCCAGCAAGTCGGGGATCCAAGAGACCCAGTACTTC. Translating gives CASKSGIQETQYF. V usage is TRBV12-3 or TRBV12-4 and J usage is TRBJ2-5; a weak D match, TRBD2 (5 bases). V was clipped by 7 bases and J by 1 base, with 10 bases between them. The CDR3 is 13 amino acids.

A word on this clonotype: Germline and junction disagree at one end, which may indicate a read error. The chain employs TRBV30 and TRBJ2-7; D tentatively fits TRBD1 or TRBD2 (6 bases each). Germline V gene sequence: CDR1 GTSNPN, CDR2 SVGIG (reference sequence). This CDR3 comprises 12 residues. The CDR3 reads CAWGVQGGEQYF. CDR3 DNA sequence: TGTGCCTGGGGTGTACAGGGAGGCGAGCAGTACTTC.

Here the CDR3 reads CATGGGGSTDTQYF. The DNA of the CDR3 is TGTGCCACCGGCGGCGGGGGGAGCACAGATACGCAGTATTTT. The rearrangement joins TRBV6-4 to TRBJ2-3; the match to TRBD2 covers 8 bases. This CDR3 region has 14 residues. The trim removed 10 bases at V and 0 bases at J, leaving 6 bases unmatched. Germline values: CDR1 MRHNA, CDR2 SNTAGT.

This clonotype was observed a few times. J is TRBJ2-3 and V is TRBV12-3 or TRBV12-4; weak D call: TRBD2 (6 bases). CDR3 length: 15 amino acids. V lost 7 bases, J lost 2 bases, and 16 bases lay in between. In nucleotides, the CDR3 is TGTGCCAGCACCAAGCGTGGAGGGTACACAGATACGCAGTATTTT. This codes for CASTKRGGYTDTQYF.

This clonotype has just a few counts. The V call is TRBV2, the J call TRBJ2-7; 10 positions agree with TRBD2. Germline loops: CDR1 SNHLY, CDR2 FYNNEI. CDR3 length equals 15 residues. With V trimmed by 4 bases and J by 3 bases, 6 bases remained unmatched. The CDR3 here is CASSVPSGGFYEQYF. The CDR3 DNA sequence: TGTGCCAGCAGTGTTCCTAGCGGGGGCTTCTACGAGCAGTACTTC.

There are a few counts of this clonotype. The chain combines TRBV23-1 with TRBJ1-5; weak D call: TRBD1 (6 bases). TRBV23-1 is filed as an ORF, its function uncertain. V was cut by 3 bases and J by 7 bases, with 31 bases left in between. The CDR3 runs to 20 residues. This CDR3 is CASSQPRDILWDPRPQPQHF. DNA for the CDR3: TGCGCCAGCAGTCAGCCGCGGGACATTCTTTGGGATCCCAGACCACAGCCCCAGCATTTT.

This clonotype was seen only a few times. The rearrangement joins TRBV20-1 to TRBJ2-1; 8 bases map to TRBD1. CDR3 length: 15 amino acids. The V segment lost 0 bases and the J segment 5 bases; nucleotides outside the gene matches: 6. CDR1 and CDR2 (germline): DFQATT, SNEGSKA (reference sequence). DNA of the CDR3: TGCAGTGCTAGAGATTCCCAGGGGGCGGACAATGAGCAGTTCTTC. Residues: CSARDSQGADNEQFF.

In this sample, this clonotype turned up many times. CDR3 bases: TGCGCCAGCAGCCAAGATTTGGCTAGCTGGCCCTACGAGCAGTACTTC. This sequence encodes CASSQDLASWPYEQYF. The rearrangement links TRBV4-3 to TRBJ2-7, with a possible D match to TRBD2 (5 bases). Trimming stripped 0 bases from V and 2 bases from J, with 14 bases between. The V gene's germline CDR1 is LGHNA and CDR2 YSLEER. This CDR3 contains 16 residues.

This clonotype was found a few times. The V and J genes are TRBV12-3 or TRBV12-4 and TRBJ1-1; D might be TRBD1 (5 bases). The CDR3 contains 15 residues. V lost 5 bases, J lost 3 bases, and 16 bases lay in between. Here the CDR3 reads CASSPSRVRDTEAFF. The CDR3, as DNA: TGTGCCAGCAGTCCGAGCAGGGTTAGAGACACTGAAGCTTTCTTT.

The chain links TRBV6-2 or TRBV6-3 to TRBJ2-3; TRBD1 agrees at 7 bases. Per germline, CDR1 MNHEY and CDR2 SVGEGT. V trimming: 6 bases; J trimming: 0 bases; junction bases outside the gene matches: 3. This CDR3 spans 14 amino acids. CDR3 DNA: TGTGCCAGCAGCCGGGACAGTAGCACAGATACGCAGTATTTT. As protein: CASSRDSSTDTQYF.

This clonotype was seen a handful of times. This chain links TRBV25-1 with TRBJ2-5, with D maybe TRBD1 (6 bases). The CDR3 has 14 amino acids. Germline CDR1 reads MGHDK; CDR2 reads SYGVNS. Trimming took off 3 bases at V and 1 base at J, with 9 bases between the two ends. CDR3 in DNA: TGTGCCAGCAGTGACAGGGGAGTCCAAGAGACCCAGTACTTC. Its translation is CASSDRGVQETQYF.

The CDR3 nucleotides read TGTGCCAGCAGTACCCGAGGGGATGGTGCCTTCACTGAAGCTTTCTTT. This sequence encodes CASSTRGDGAFTEAFF. The gene calls are TRBV6-1 and TRBJ1-1; the D gene is possibly TRBD1 (5 bases). V was trimmed by 5 bases and J by 4 bases, leaving 20 bases between them. CDR3 length equals 16 residues. Germline V gene lookup returns CDR1 MNHNS and CDR2 SASEGT.

The CDR3 loop reads CASSPGTVSPLHF. In nucleotides, the CDR3 is TGTGCCAGCAGTCCTGGGACAGTATCACCCCTCCACTTT. This chain joins TRBV12-3 or TRBV12-4 and TRBJ1-6, with 7 bases matching TRBD1. The CDR3 is 13 amino acids. J was trimmed by 10 bases and V by 5 bases; bases with no gene match: 5.

This clonotype was picked up many times. This chain uses TRBV28 with TRBJ2-7, with 11 bases identical to TRBD2. Germline lookup yields CDR1 MDHEN and CDR2 SYDVKM. V lost 4 bases, J lost 6 bases, and 11 bases stayed unmatched. This CDR3 is built from 16 residues. The CDR3 reads CASSSTWTSGPLEQYF. CDR3 nucleotide sequence: TGTGCCAGCAGTTCCACCTGGACTAGCGGGCCGCTCGAGCAGTACTTC.

The V and J genes are TRBV6-2 or TRBV6-3 and TRBJ2-7, with D unresolved. The CDR3 sequence is 12 residues long. Germline assignment: CDR1 MNHEY and CDR2 SVGEGT. The V end was cut by 6 bases, the J end by 6 bases, with 12 bases between. DNA for the CDR3: TGTGCCAGCAGCGAGAGAGGACCCGAGCAGTACTTC. This gives the protein CASSERGPEQYF.

This clonotype was seen a few times. V usage is TRBV5-1 and J usage is TRBJ2-1; 9 nucleotides line up with TRBD1. V trimming: 0 bases; J trimming: 7 bases; junction bases outside the gene matches: 5. The CDR3 spans 15 residues. The germline CDR1 and CDR2 sequences are SGHRS and YFSETQ. The CDR3 coding sequence is TGCGCCAGCAGCTTGGCACAGGGGGCCTTTAATGAGCAGTTCTTC. Residues: CASSLAQGAFNEQFF.

This clonotype was picked up many times. V is TRBV7-3 and J is TRBJ2-3, with TRBD2 as a possible D gene (7 bases). CDR3 length equals 16 residues. From germline, CDR1 is SGHTA and CDR2 FQGTGA. Trimming shortened V by 2 bases and J by 5 bases, and 17 bases separated the two germline ends. The CDR3 spells CASSLRLGGRGDTQYF. DNA of the CDR3: TGTGCCAGCAGCTTACGCCTGGGGGGGCGAGGAGATACGCAGTATTTT.

In its sample, this clonotype was seen many times. The chain joins TRBV7-6 to TRBJ2-7, with D tentatively TRBD1 or TRBD2 (7 bases each). The CDR3 consists of 16 residues. Trimming removed 5 bases at V and 2 bases at J, with 19 bases between. Germline CDR1 and CDR2: SGHVS and FNYEAQ. Written as DNA, the CDR3 is TGTGCCAGCAGCCCCCTTGTCAGGGGGGGCCCCTACGAGCAGTACTTC. Its protein product is CASSPLVRGGPYEQYF.

The table lists this clonotype with a count of one. The CDR3 DNA is TGTGCCAGCAGCGAGGGAATCTGGGAGACCCAGTACTTC. Translated, it gives CASSEGIWETQYF. The rearrangement joins TRBV6-6 to TRBJ2-5, with D tentatively TRBD2 (5 bases). The length of the CDR3 is 13 residues. Trimming removed 6 bases from V and 5 bases from J, with 13 bases in between. Germline lookup yields CDR1 MNHNY and CDR2 SVGAGI (reference sequence).

The V and J genes are TRBV6-6 and TRBJ1-1, with a weak D call TRBD1 (6 bases). Trimming left V 5 bases short and J 1 base short, with 14 bases between. The germline gives CDR1 MNHNY, CDR2 SVGAGI (reference sequence). The CDR3 covers 15 residues. The CDR3 protein is CASSSGGASNTEAFF. CDR3 coding DNA: TGTGCCAGCAGTAGTGGGGGGGCATCGAACACTGAAGCTTTCTTT.

This clonotype has a count of ten or more. J is TRBJ1-1 and V is TRBV7-2; weak D call: TRBD1 (5 bases). The CDR3 runs to 13 residues. V lost 5 bases and J 5 bases, leaving 12 bases between the germline ends. CDR1 and CDR2 from the germline V gene are SGHTA and FQGNSA. CDR3 DNA sequence: TGTGCCAGCAGCCCGCTGGGGGATACTGAAGCTTTCTTT. Translated, it gives CASSPLGDTEAFF.